One and the same sample provided the 23 T cell receptor beta chains below, sequenced in a study of human T cells and chemical hapten exposure. Time point meaning: patch test 1, 2 weeks after DPC sensitization. Sample treatment: therapeutic diphenylcyclopropenone sensitization with weekly scalp DPC. TCRdb used MiXCR to reprocess the RACE reads, holding one entry per CDR3 protein. Here the sample spans about 120,000 distinct CDR3 sequences, roughly an eighth being singletons. Sequencing was performed on whole blood, taken in connection with sensitization to the hapten diphenylcyclopropenone (DPC). The receptor source for this set is a man between 18 and 35 years old with alopecia areata. Some clones in this sample may be carry-over from other donors' samples.

This sequence joins TRBV5-4 and TRBJ2-1; D gene uncertain. This CDR3 region has 13 residues. The germline V and J ends were trimmed by 3 bases and 9 bases, with 13 bases remaining between them. The germline gives CDR1 SGHNT, CDR2 YYREEE (reference sequence). CDR3 in DNA: TGTGCCAGCAGCTCCGACATGAGAAGTGAGCAGTTCTTC. This sequence encodes CASSSDMRSEQFF.

This clonotype was observed many times. V gene TRBV7-2 combines with J gene TRBJ1-5; D gene ambiguous. The CDR3 sequence is 14 residues long. Germline CDR1 and CDR2: SGHTA and FQGNSA. Trimming pared 1 base from V and 1 base from J, leaving 5 bases between. The CDR3 nucleotides read TGTGCCAGCAGCTTAGGCCGGAGCAATCAGCCCCAGCATTTT. Translating gives CASSLGRSNQPQHF. The variable domain in full, with the rest retrieved from reference TRBV7-2 and TRBJ1-5, is GAGVSQSPSNKVTEKGKDVELRCDPISGHTALYWYRQSLGQGLEFLIYFQGNSAPDKSGLPSDRFSAERTGGSVSTLTIQRTQQEDSAVYLCASSLGRSNQPQHFGDGTRLSIL.

This clonotype has only a few counts. V gene TRBV6-5 combines with J gene TRBJ1-1; D uncertain. The length of the CDR3 is 15 residues. The ends were cut back, 6 bases at V and 0 bases at J, with 14 bases in the middle. The germline V gene has CDR1 MNHEY and CDR2 SVGAGI. Written as DNA, the CDR3 is TGTGCCAGCAGGCTGCTAGGCGGAATGAACACTGAAGCTTTCTTT. Its protein is CASRLLGGMNTEAFF.

The chain carries TRBV29-1 and TRBJ2-2, with 9 bases lining up with TRBD2. CDR1 SQVTM and CDR2 ANQGSEA come from the germline V gene. The CDR3 length is 14 residues. The V gene end was trimmed by 8 bases and the J gene end by 3 bases; junction bases not matched to a gene: 7. The CDR3 loop is CSTQRGEDTGELFF. Here the CDR3 DNA reads TGCAGCACTCAGCGGGGGGAGGACACCGGGGAGCTGTTTTTT.

This clonotype has more than one count but fewer than ten. The CDR3 sequence: CASSQASSGNTIYF. CDR3 coding DNA: TGTGCCAGCAGCCAGGCCTCCTCTGGAAACACCATATATTTT. The chain links TRBV7-9 to TRBJ1-3; D is unclear. The CDR3 is 14 amino acids. In germline, CDR1 is SEHNR, CDR2 FQNEAQ (reference sequence). With 5 bases removed from V and 0 bases from J, the gap between germline ends came to 8 bases.

The rearrangement links TRBV11-2 to TRBJ1-4; perhaps TRBD1 as D (6 bases). Per germline, CDR1 SGHAT and CDR2 FQNNGV. Between the trimmed V and J ends, which lost 1 base and 2 bases, there was a span of 11 bases. This CDR3 spans 16 amino acids. Here the CDR3 DNA reads TGTGCCAGCAGCTTAGGGGGGCTCCGGACTAATGAAAAACTGTTTTTT. Protein sequence: CASSLGGLRTNEKLFF.

This clonotype was seen a handful of times. J is TRBJ2-1 and V is TRBV7-3; 11 bases line up with TRBD2. This CDR3 has 18 amino acids. Trimming at V came to 5 bases and at J to 0 bases, leaving 9 bases not matched to a gene. Germline CDR1 is SGHTA and CDR2 is FQGTGA. DNA for the CDR3: TGTGCCAGCAGCCCCGCCGGGACTAGCGGCCTCTCCTACAATGAGCAGTTCTTC. Amino acids: CASSPAGTSGLSYNEQFF.

This clonotype was picked up a small number of times. The CDR3 is CSASNRINEKLFF. The DNA of the CDR3 is TGCAGTGCTAGCAATAGAATTAATGAAAAACTGTTTTTT. The chain combines TRBV20-1 with TRBJ1-4, with no clear D. Between the trimmed V and J ends, which lost 3 bases and 4 bases, there was a span of 9 bases. The germline CDR1 and CDR2 sequences are DFQATT and SNEGSKA (reference sequence). This CDR3 has 13 residues.

This clonotype was recorded a few times. This chain links TRBV3-1 with TRBJ1-4; TRBD1 might be the D (5 bases). Germline V lookup: CDR1 LGHDT, CDR2 YNNKEL (reference sequence). The CDR3 length is 14 residues. V lost 4 bases and J lost 5, with 11 bases in between. CDR3 coding DNA: TGTGCCAGCAGCCCCGACAGCAGAAATGAAAAACTGTTTTTT. Translation: CASSPDSRNEKLFF.

This clonotype was seen at least ten times. The CDR3 DNA follows: TGTGCCAGCAGCCCCATTTTGAATGAGCAGTTCTTC. It codes for CASSPILNEQFF. V and J are TRBV14 and TRBJ2-1; no definite D call. Trimming removed 4 bases at V and 7 bases at J, with 8 bases between. The CDR3 loop spans 12 amino acids. In germline, CDR1 is SGHDN, CDR2 FVKESK.

This clonotype was seen at least ten times. J is TRBJ2-1 and V is TRBV11-2; TRBD1 matches at 8 bases. Germline V gene lookup returns CDR1 SGHAT and CDR2 FQNNGV. After removal of 5 bases from V and 4 bases from J, the junction contained 7 bases not matched to a gene. This CDR3 spans 15 amino acids. The CDR3 loop is CASSPTGTGYNEQFF. The DNA for the CDR3 is TGTGCCAGCAGCCCTACCGGGACAGGATACAATGAGCAGTTCTTC.

This chain connects TRBV9 to TRBJ2-4; D call uncertain. The CDR3 consists of 14 residues. Germline assignment: CDR1 SGDLS and CDR2 YYNGEE. V lost 3 bases, J lost 0 bases, and 7 bases lay in between. The CDR3 DNA sequence: TGTGCCAGCAGCGAACAGATAGCCAAAAACATTCAGTACTTC. Translating gives CASSEQIAKNIQYF.

The sample holds a few counts of this clonotype. The rearrangement uses TRBV7-2 and TRBJ2-6; TRBD1 might be the D (5 bases). The CDR3 has 15 amino acids. V lost 5 bases and J 1 base, leaving 9 bases between the germline ends. Germline CDR1 SGHTA, CDR2 FQGNSA. In DNA, the CDR3 is TGTGCCAGCAGCCCGGACATTTCTGGGGCCAACGTCCTGACTTTC. Its translation is CASSPDISGANVLTF.

This chain links TRBV6-2 or TRBV6-3 with TRBJ2-2, with TRBD1 matching over 8 bases. The CDR3 totals 15 residues. Germline trimming cut 6 bases from V and 3 bases from J; bases unmatched to any gene: 6. Germline values: CDR1 MNHEY, CDR2 SVGEGT. Here the CDR3 DNA reads TGTGCCAGCAGAGTCCCGGGACAGGACACCGGGGAGCTGTTTTTT. Translation gives CASRVPGQDTGELFF.

This clonotype was counted only a few times. The genes are TRBV7-3 and TRBJ2-1; D might be TRBD2 (6 bases). Germline V gene sequence: CDR1 SGHTA, CDR2 FQGTGA. This CDR3 contains 15 residues. Trimming removed 5 bases from V and 7 bases from J, with 18 bases in between. CDR3 DNA sequence: TGTGCCAGCAGCCCAGGCGCGGGGCCGTCAAATGAGCAGTTCTTC. This encodes CASSPGAGPSNEQFF.

This clonotype occurred a few times. This chain joins TRBV7-2 and TRBJ1-4, with D tentatively TRBD1 (5 bases). In germline, CDR1 is SGHTA, CDR2 FQGNSA. Trimming took off 1 base at V and 7 bases at J, with 19 bases between the two ends. This CDR3 spans 17 amino acids. This CDR3 reads CASSLGPRGNPIEKLFF. In DNA, the CDR3 is TGTGCCAGCAGCTTAGGGCCCCGGGGCAATCCTATTGAAAAACTGTTTTTT. Together with reference TRBV7-2 and TRBJ1-4, the CDR3 gives the full variable domain: GAGVSQSPSNKVTEKGKDVELRCDPISGHTALYWYRQSLGQGLEFLIYFQGNSAPDKSGLPSDRFSAERTGGSVSTLTIQRTQQEDSAVYLCASSLGPRGNPIEKLFFGSGTQLSVL.

This clonotype was detected only a few times. V usage is TRBV5-1 and J usage is TRBJ2-1; TRBD2 is a possible D gene (5 bases). Trimming removed 4 bases from V and 8 bases from J, with 19 bases in between. The CDR3 is 15 amino acids. Germline V CDR1 and CDR2: SGHRS, YFSETQ. The CDR3 is CASSPPGASGDEQFF. The CDR3 DNA reads as TGCGCCAGCAGCCCCCCTGGCGCGAGCGGCGATGAGCAGTTCTTC.

The chain joins TRBV19 to TRBJ1-4, with a possible D match to TRBD1 (6 bases). CDR1 is LNHDA and CDR2 is SQIVND in the germline V gene (reference sequence). Trimming left V 5 bases short and J 0 bases short, with 16 bases between. This CDR3 has 17 residues. CDR3 loop: CASSSGQKIATNEKLFF. The CDR3 DNA reads as TGTGCCAGTAGTTCCGGACAGAAGATTGCAACTAATGAAAAACTGTTTTTT.

About this clonotype: One junction end disagrees with the germline gene, perhaps due to a read error. This chain links TRBV7-9 with TRBJ1-2, with D tentatively TRBD1 (6 bases). CDR3 length: 11 residues. Germline V gene data show CDR1 as SEHNR and CDR2 as FQNEAQ (reference sequence). Here the CDR3 reads CASSLGTGTAF. CDR3 in DNA: TGTGCCAGCAGCTTAGGAACAGGGACTGCCTTC.

The chain links TRBV6-5 to TRBJ2-2; a possible D gene is TRBD1 (5 bases). The CDR3 contains 15 residues. From germline, CDR1 is MNHEY and CDR2 SVGAGI. The V gene lost 6 bases and the J gene lost 1 base, with 12 bases spanning the gap. The CDR3 bases are TGTGCCAGCAGACGGATGGACAAGAACACCGGGGAGCTGTTTTTT. It specifies CASRRMDKNTGELFF.

This sequence joins TRBV7-3 and TRBJ2-2; D remains ambiguous. Germline lookup yields CDR1 SGHTA and CDR2 FQGTGA. The CDR3 runs 14 residues. The V and J ends lost 5 bases and 1 base respectively, with 8 bases between them. The CDR3 DNA follows: TGTGCCAGCAGCCCGGTAGGGAACACCGGGGAGCTGTTTTTT. It translates to CASSPVGNTGELFF. Using reference TRBV7-3 and TRBJ2-2 for the parts outside the CDR3, the full variable domain is GAGVSQTPSNKVTEKGKYVELRCDPISGHTALYWYRQSLGQGPEFLIYFQGTGAADDSGLPNDRFFAVRPEGSVSTLKIQRTERGDSAVYLCASSPVGNTGELFFGEGSRLTVL.

This clonotype was detected a few times. The chain couples TRBV20-1 to TRBJ1-5, with 7 positions matching TRBD1. Germline V CDR1 and CDR2: DFQATT, SNEGSKA (reference sequence). The J segment lost 4 bases and the V segment lost 3 bases, leaving 6 bases of the junction unmatched. The CDR3 contains 14 residues. CDR3 sequence (DNA): TGCAGTGCTAGTCAGGGGGGTGGGAATCAGCCCCAGCATTTT. Encoded protein: CSASQGGGNQPQHF.

This clonotype was recorded at least ten times. The chain carries TRBV7-9 and TRBJ1-1; no clear D gene. This CDR3 spans 15 amino acids. Germline CDR1 reads SEHNR; CDR2 reads FQNEAQ (reference sequence). Trimming removed 1 base at V and 0 bases at J, with 9 bases between. The DNA of the CDR3 is TGTGCCAGCAGCTTAGTTATAAATATGAACACTGAAGCTTTCTTT. Translation gives CASSLVINMNTEAFF.